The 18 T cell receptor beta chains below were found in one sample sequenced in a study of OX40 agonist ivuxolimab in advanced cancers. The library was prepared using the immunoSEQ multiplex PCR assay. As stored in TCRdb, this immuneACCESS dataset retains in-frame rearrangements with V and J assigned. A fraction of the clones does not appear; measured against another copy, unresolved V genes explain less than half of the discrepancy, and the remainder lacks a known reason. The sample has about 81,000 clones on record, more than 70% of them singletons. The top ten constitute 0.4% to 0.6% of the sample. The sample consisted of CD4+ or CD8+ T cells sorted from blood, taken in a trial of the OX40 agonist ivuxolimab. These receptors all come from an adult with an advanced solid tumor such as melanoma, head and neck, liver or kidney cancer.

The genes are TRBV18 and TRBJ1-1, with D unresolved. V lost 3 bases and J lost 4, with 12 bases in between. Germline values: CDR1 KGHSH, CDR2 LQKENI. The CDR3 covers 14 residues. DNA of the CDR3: TGTGCCAGCTCACCGTCTAGTATGGGCACTGAAGCTTTCTTT. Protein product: CASSPSSMGTEAFF. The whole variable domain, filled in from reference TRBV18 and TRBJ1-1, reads NAGVMQNPRHLVRRRGQEARLRCSPMKGHSHVYWYRQLPEEGLKFMVYLQKENIIDESGMPKERFSAEFPKEGPSILRIQQVVRGDSAAYFCASSPSSMGTEAFFGQGTRLTVV.

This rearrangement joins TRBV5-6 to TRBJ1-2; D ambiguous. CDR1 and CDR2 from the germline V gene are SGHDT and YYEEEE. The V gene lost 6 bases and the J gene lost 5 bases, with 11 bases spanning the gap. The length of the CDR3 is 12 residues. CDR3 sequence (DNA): TGTGCCAGCACGCCCGGAGGATATGGCTACACCTTC. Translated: CASTPGGYGYTF.

DNA for the CDR3: TGTGCCAGTAGTATAGGACAGGGGAACACTGAAGCTTTCTTT. It encodes CASSIGQGNTEAFF. The gene calls are TRBV19 and TRBJ1-1, with TRBD1 identical over 7 bases. Trimming removed 1 base from V and 1 base from J; junction bases left unmatched: 0. Germline V gives CDR1 LNHDA, CDR2 SQIVND (reference sequence). The CDR3 is 14 residues long. Full variable domain (outside the CDR3, taken from reference TRBV19 and TRBJ1-1): DGGITQSPKYLFRKEGQNVTLSCEQNLNHDAMYWYRQDPGQGLRLIYYSQIVNDFQKGDIAEGYSVSREKKESFPLTVTSAQKNPTAFYLCASSIGQGNTEAFFGQGTRLTVV.

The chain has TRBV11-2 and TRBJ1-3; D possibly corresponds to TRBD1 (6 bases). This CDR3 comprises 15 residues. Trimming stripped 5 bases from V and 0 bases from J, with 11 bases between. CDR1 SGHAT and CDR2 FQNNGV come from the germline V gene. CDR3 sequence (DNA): TGTGCCAGCAGCCCCCAGGGGAACTCTGGAAACACCATATATTTT. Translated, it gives CASSPQGNSGNTIYF.

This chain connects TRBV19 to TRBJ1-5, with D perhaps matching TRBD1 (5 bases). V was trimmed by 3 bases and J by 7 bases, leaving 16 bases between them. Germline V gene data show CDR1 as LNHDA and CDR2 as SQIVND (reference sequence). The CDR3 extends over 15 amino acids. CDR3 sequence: CASSIVPGGGQPQHF. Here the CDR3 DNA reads TGTGCCAGTAGTATTGTCCCCGGGGGAGGCCAGCCCCAGCATTTT.

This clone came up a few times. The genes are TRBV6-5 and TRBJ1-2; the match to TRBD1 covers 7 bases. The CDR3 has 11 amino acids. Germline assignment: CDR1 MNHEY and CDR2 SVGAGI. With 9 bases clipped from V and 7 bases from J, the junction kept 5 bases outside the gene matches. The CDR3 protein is CASGKGAGYTF. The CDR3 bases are TGTGCCAGTGGAAAGGGGGCTGGCTACACCTTC.

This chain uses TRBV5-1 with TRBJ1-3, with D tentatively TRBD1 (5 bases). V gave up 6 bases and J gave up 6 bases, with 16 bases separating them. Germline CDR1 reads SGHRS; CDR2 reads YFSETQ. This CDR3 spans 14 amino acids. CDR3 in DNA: TGCGCCAGCACACAGGAGGCAGGGTCAAACACCATATATTTT. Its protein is CASTQEAGSNTIYF.

CDR3 sequence reads: CASSRDREETQYF. The CDR3 DNA follows: TGTGCCAGCAGTCGGGACAGGGAGGAGACCCAGTACTTC. J is TRBJ2-5 and V is TRBV7-6; TRBD1 aligns across 9 bases. J gave up 5 bases and V 6 bases, and 4 bases lay outside the gene matches. This CDR3 is 13 amino acids long. The germline CDR1 and CDR2 sequences are SGHVS and FNYEAQ.

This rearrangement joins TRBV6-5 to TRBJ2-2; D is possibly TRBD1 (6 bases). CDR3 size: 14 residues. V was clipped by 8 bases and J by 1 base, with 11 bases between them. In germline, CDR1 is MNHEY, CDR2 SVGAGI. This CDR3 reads CASGQILNTGELFF. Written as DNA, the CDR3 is TGTGCCAGCGGACAGATATTGAACACCGGGGAGCTGTTTTTT.

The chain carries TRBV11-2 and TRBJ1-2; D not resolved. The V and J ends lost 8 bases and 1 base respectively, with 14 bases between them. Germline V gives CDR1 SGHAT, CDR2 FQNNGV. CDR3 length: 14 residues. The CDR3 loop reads CASRPFGLNYGYTF. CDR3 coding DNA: TGTGCCAGCCGACCATTCGGACTTAACTATGGCTACACCTTC.

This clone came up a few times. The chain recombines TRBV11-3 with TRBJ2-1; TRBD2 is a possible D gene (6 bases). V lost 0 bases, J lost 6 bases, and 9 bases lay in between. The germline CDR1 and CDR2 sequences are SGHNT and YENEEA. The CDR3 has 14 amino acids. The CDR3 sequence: CASSLDGGSNEQFF. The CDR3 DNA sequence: TGTGCCAGCAGCTTAGATGGGGGGTCCAATGAGCAGTTCTTC.

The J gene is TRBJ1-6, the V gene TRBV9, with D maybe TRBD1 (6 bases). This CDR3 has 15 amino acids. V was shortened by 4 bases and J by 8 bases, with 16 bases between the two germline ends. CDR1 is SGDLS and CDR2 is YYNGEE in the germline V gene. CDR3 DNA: TGTGCCAGCAGCCCCCGGTGGGAGGGGGATTCACCCCTCCACTTT. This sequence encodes CASSPRWEGDSPLHF.

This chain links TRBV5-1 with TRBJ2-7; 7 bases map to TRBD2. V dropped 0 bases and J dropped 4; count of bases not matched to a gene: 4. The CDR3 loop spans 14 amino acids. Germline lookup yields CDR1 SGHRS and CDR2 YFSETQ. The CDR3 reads CASSLVWGGYEQYF. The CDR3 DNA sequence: TGCGCCAGCAGCTTGGTTTGGGGAGGGTACGAGCAGTACTTC.

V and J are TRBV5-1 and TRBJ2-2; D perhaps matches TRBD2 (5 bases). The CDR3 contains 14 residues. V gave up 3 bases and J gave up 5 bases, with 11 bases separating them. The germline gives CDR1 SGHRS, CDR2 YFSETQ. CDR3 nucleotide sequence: TGCGCCAGCAGCTGGGAGTTAGGAACCGGGGAGCTGTTTTTT. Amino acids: CASSWELGTGELFF.

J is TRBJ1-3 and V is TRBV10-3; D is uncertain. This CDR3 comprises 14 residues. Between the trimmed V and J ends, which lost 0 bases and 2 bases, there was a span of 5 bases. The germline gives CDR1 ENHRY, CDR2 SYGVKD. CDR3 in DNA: TGTGCCATCAGTGAGTCGTCGGCTGGAAACACCATATATTTT. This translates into CAISESSAGNTIYF.

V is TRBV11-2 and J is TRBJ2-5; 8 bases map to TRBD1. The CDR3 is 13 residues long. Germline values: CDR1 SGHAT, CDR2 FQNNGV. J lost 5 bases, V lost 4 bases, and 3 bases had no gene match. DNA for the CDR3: TGTGCCAGCAGCTGGACAGGGTCCGAGACCCAGTACTTC. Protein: CASSWTGSETQYF.

The CDR3 reads CASSVGSGAYNEQFF. In DNA, the CDR3 is TGTGCCAGCAGCGTAGGTTCAGGGGCCTACAATGAGCAGTTCTTC. V gene TRBV9 combines with J gene TRBJ2-1, with a possible D match to TRBD1 (6 bases). The V gene lost 0 bases and the J gene lost 2 bases, with 9 bases spanning the gap. Germline V gives CDR1 SGDLS, CDR2 YYNGEE. This CDR3 contains 15 residues. The variable domain in full, with the rest retrieved from reference TRBV9 and TRBJ2-1, is DSGVTQTPKHLITATGQRVTLRCSPRSGDLSVYWYQQSLDQGLQFLIQYYNGEERAKGNILERFSAQQFPDLHSELNLSSLELGDSALYFCASSVGSGAYNEQFFGPGTRLTVL.

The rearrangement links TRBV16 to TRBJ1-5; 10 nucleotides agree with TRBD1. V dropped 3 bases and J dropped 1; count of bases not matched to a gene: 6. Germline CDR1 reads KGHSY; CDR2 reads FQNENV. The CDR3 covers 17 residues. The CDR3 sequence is CASSQDRGIGSNQPQHF. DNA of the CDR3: TGTGCCAGCAGCCAGGACAGGGGGATAGGGAGCAATCAGCCCCAGCATTTT.